Listed below are T cell receptor beta chains from one sample, sequenced in a study of cytomegalovirus exposure and HLA in healthy donors. Produced via immunoSEQ multiplex PCR; TCRdb's table is partial and in-frame only. The sample's table shows roughly 35,000 clones. Sequencing used PBMCs. The receptors come from a woman aged 40 to 50 in good health and CMV-seropositive. CDR3s include the opening cysteine and the closing phenylalanine or tryptophan. D genes are given only for firm matches.

J gene,CDR3 length,V gene,D gene,CDR3 protein,CDR3 DNA
TRBJ2-7,11,TRBV5-1,.,CASSLDREQYF,TGCGCCAGCAGCTTGGACCGCGAGCAGTACTTC
TRBJ2-5,14,TRBV11-1,TRBD1,CASSHRDREKTQYF,TGTGCCAGCAGCCACCGGGACAGGGAAAAGACCCAGTACTTC
TRBJ2-5,13,TRBV28,.,CASSPRGRETQYF,TGTGCCAGCAGTCCTAGAGGGAGGGAGACCCAGTACTTC
TRBJ2-1,12,TRBV2,.,CASRGRGNEQFF,TGTGCCAGCAGGGGCAGGGGTAATGAGCAGTTCTTC
TRBJ1-2,14,TRBV27,TRBD1,CASTDRGHNYGYTF,TGTGCCAGCACCGACAGGGGGCATAACTATGGCTACACCTTC
TRBJ2-5,14,TRBV5-6,TRBD2,CASSRGGGQGEQYF,TGTGCCAGCAGCCGCGGGGGGGGCCAAGGGGAGCAGTACTTC
TRBJ1-5,16,TRBV2,.,CASSRITVNSNQPQHF,TGTGCCAGCAGTCGAATTACAGTTAATAGCAATCAGCCCCAGCATTTT
TRBJ2-7,12,TRBV7-6,.,CASSLQGGEQYF,TGTGCCAGCAGCCTCCAGGGTGGCGAGCAGTACTTC
TRBJ1-1,13,TRBV30,.,CAWSVEYGREAFF,TGTGCCTGGAGTGTTGAGTACGGGAGGGAAGCTTTCTTT
TRBJ2-7,13,TRBV7-9,.,CASSPPGSYEQYF,TGTGCCAGCAGCCCGCCCGGGTCCTACGAGCAGTACTTC
TRBJ1-5,17,TRBV19,.,CASSIGPGTLFNQPQHF,TGTGCCAGTAGTATAGGGCCAGGGACTCTTTTCAATCAGCCCCAGCATTTT
TRBJ2-3,15,TRBV5-1,TRBD2,CASSLALAPTDTQYF,TGCGCCAGCAGCTTGGCACTAGCGCCCACAGATACGCAGTATTTT
TRBJ2-1,15,TRBV7-2,.,CASSLAGETYNEQFF,TGTGCCAGCAGCTTAGCCGGGGAGACCTACAATGAGCAGTTCTTC
TRBJ1-4,17,TRBV28,TRBD1,CASSLLGQGTTNEKLFF,TGTGCCAGCAGTTTACTCGGACAGGGCACAACTAATGAAAAACTGTTTTTT